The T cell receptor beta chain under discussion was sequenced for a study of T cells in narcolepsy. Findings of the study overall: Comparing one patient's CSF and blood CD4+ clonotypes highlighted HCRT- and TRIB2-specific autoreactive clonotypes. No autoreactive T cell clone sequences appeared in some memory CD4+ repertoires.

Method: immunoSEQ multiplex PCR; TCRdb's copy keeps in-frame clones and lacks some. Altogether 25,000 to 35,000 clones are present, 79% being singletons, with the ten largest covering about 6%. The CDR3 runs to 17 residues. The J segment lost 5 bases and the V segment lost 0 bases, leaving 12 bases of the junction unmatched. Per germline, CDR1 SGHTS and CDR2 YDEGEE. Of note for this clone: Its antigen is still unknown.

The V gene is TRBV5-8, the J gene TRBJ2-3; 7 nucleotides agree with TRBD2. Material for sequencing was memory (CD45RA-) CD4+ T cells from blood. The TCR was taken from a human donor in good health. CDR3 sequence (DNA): TGTGCCAGCAGCTTGGCTGGGGGGGGGAGCGGTGAAGATACGCAGTATTTT. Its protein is CASSLAGGGSGEDTQYF.